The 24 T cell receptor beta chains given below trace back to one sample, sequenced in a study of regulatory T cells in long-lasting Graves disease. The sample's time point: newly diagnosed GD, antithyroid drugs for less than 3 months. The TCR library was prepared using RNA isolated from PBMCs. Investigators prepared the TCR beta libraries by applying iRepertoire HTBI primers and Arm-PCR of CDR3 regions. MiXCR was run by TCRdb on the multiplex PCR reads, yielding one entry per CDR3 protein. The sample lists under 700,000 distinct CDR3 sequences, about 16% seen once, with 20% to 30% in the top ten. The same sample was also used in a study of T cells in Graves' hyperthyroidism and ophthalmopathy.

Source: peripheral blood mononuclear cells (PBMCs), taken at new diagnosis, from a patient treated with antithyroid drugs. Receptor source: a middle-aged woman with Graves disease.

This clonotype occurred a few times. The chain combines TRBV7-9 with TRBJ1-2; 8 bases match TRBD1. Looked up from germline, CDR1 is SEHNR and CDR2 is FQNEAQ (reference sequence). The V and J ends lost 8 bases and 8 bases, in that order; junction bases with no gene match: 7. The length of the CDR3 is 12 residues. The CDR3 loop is CASQQGEDGYTF. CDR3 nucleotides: TGTGCCAGCCAACAGGGGGAGGACGGCTACACCTTC.

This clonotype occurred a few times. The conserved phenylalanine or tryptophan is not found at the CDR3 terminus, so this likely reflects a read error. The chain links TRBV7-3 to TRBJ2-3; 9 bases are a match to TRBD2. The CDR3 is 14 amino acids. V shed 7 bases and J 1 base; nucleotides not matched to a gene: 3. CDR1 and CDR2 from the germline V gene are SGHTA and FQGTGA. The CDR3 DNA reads TGTGCCAGCAAGGTAGCGGGGGGCACAGATACGCAGTATTCT. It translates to CASKVAGGTDTQYS.

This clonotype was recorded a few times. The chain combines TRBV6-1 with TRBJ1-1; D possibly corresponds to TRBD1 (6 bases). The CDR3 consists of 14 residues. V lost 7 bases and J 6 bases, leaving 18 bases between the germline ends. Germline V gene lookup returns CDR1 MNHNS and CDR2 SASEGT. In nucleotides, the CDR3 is TGTGCCAGCATACCAGGGGTGCCCAGAGCTGAAGCTTTCTTT. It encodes CASIPGVPRAEAFF.

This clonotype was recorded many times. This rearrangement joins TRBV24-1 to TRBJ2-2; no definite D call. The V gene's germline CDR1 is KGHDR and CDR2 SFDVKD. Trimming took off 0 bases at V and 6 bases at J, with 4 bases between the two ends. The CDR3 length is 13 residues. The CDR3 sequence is CATSDLFPGELFF. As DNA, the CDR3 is TGTGCCACCAGTGATTTGTTCCCCGGGGAGCTGTTTTTT.

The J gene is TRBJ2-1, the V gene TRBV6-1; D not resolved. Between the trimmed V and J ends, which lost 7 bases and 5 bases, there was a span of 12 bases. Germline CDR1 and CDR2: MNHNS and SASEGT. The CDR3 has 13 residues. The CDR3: CASTLIWDNEQFF. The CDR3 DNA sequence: TGTGCCAGCACCCTAATTTGGGACAATGAGCAGTTCTTC.

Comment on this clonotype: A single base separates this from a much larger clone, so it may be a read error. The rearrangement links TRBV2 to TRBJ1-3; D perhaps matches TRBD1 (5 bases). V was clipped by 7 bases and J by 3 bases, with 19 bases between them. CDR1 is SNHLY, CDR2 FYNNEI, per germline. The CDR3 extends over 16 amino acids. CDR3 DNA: TGTGCCAGCACCCCGGGTCAGGGAATTGTTGGAAACACCATATATTTT. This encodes CASTPGQGIVGNTIYF.

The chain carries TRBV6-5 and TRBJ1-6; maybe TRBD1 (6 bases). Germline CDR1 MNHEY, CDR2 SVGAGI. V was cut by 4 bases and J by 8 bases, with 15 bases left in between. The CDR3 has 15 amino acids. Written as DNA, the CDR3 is TGTGCCAGCAGTTCCGTCACAGGGTTCGATTCACCCCTCCACTTT. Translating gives CASSSVTGFDSPLHF.

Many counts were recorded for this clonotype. DNA for the CDR3: TGTGCCAGCAGTGATTTAGGGGGGCAGCCCCAGCATTTT. Its protein is CASSDLGGQPQHF. The chain is built from TRBV2 and TRBJ1-5; maybe TRBD1 (6 bases). The CDR3 runs to 13 residues. Trimming left V 3 bases short and J 7 bases short, with 10 bases between. CDR1 is SNHLY and CDR2 is FYNNEI in the germline V gene.

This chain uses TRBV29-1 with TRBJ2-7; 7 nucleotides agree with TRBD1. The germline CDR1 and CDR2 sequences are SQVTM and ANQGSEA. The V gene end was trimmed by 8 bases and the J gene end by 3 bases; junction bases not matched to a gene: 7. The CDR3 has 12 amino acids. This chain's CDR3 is CSYRTGYYEQYF. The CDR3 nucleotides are TGCAGCTATAGGACAGGCTACTACGAGCAGTACTTC.

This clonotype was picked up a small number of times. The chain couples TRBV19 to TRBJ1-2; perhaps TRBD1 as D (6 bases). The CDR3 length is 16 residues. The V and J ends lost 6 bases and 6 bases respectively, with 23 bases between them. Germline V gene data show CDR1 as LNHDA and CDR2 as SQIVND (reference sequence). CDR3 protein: CASRPGFRGPDDGYTF. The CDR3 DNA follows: TGTGCCAGTAGGCCGGGATTCAGGGGCCCTGATGATGGCTACACCTTC.

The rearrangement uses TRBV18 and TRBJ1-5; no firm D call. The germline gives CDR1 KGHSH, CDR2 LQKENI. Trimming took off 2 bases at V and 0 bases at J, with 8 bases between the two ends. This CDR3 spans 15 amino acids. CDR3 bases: TGTGCCAGCTCACCAAACGCGGGTAGCAATCAGCCCCAGCATTTT. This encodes CASSPNAGSNQPQHF.

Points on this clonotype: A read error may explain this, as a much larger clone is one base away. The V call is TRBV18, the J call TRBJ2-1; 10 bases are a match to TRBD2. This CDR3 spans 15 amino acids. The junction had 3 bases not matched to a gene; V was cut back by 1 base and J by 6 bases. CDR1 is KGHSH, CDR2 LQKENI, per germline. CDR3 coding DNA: TGTGCCAGCTCACCACTGGCTAGCGGGGGCAATGAGCAGTTCTTC. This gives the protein CASSPLASGGNEQFF.

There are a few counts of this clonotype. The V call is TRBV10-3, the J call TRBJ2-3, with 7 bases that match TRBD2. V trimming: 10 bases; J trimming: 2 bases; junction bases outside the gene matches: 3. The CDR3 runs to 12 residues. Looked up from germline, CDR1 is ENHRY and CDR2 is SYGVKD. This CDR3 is CATQRDTDTQYF. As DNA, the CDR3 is TGTGCCACCCAGCGGGACACAGATACGCAGTATTTT.

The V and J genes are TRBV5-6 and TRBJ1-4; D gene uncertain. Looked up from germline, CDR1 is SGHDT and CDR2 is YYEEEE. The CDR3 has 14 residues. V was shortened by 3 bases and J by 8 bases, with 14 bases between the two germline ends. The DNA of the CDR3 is TGTGCCAGCAGCTCCACTCTCCTCGGGGAAAAACTGTTTTTT. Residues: CASSSTLLGEKLFF.

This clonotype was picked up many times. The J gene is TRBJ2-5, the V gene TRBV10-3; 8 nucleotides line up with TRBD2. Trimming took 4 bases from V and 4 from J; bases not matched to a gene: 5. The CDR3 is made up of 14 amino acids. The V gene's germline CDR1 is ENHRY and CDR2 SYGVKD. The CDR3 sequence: CAISAPGGGETQYF. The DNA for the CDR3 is TGTGCCATCAGTGCCCCGGGAGGGGGAGAGACCCAGTACTTC.

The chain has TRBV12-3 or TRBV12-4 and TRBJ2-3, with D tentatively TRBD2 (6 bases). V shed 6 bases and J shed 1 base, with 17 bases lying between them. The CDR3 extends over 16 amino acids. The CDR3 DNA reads TGTGCCAGCAGCGTAGCAGCGGGCGGGCGCACAGATACGCAGTATTTT. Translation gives CASSVAAGGRTDTQYF.

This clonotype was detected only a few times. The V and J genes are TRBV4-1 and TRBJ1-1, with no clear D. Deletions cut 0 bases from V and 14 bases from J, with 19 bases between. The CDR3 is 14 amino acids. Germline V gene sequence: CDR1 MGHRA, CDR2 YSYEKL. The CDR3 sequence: CASSQDGRGVSDFF. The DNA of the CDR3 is TGCGCCAGCAGCCAAGATGGGCGCGGCGTCTCGGACTTCTTT.

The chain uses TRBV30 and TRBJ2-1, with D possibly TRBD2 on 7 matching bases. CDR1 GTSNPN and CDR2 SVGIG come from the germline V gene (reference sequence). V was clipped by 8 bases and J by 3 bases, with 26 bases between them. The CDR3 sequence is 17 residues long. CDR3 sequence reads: CATYPRERGRDYNEQFF. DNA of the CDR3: TGTGCCACCTACCCCCGGGAGAGGGGGAGGGACTACAATGAGCAGTTCTTC.

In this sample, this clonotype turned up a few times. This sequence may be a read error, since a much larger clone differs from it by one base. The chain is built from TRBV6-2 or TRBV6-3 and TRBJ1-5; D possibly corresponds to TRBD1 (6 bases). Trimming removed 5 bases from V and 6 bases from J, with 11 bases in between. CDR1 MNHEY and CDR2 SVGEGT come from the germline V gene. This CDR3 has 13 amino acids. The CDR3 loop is CASSNTGTQPQHF. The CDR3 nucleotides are TGTGCCAGCAGTAATACAGGGACTCAGCCCCAGCATTTT.

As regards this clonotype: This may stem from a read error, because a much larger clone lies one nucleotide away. The CDR3 DNA sequence: TGTGCCAGCGGAAGATTCGGGACAGGGAGCTACGAGCAGTACTTC. Translated, it gives CASGRFGTGSYEQYF. This sequence joins TRBV5-5 and TRBJ2-7; 9 bases align to TRBD1. The V gene end was trimmed by 7 bases and the J gene end by 3 bases; junction bases not matched to a gene: 11. The CDR3 covers 15 residues. Germline V CDR1 and CDR2: SGHKS, YYEKEE (reference sequence).

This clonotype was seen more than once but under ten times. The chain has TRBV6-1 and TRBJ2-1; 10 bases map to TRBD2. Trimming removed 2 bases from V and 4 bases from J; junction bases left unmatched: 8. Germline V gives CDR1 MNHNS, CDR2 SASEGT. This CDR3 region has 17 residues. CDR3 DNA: TGTGCCAGCAGTGAACCCCAACTAGCGGGAATATACAATGAGCAGTTCTTC. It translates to CASSEPQLAGIYNEQFF.

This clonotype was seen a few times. CDR3 loop: CASSQEGDSDYNEQFF. CDR3 nucleotides: TGCGCCAGCAGCCAAGAAGGGGACTCCGACTACAATGAGCAGTTCTTC. The gene calls are TRBV4-1 and TRBJ2-1; weak D call: TRBD2 (6 bases). CDR3 length equals 16 residues. The V end lost 0 bases, the J end lost 3 bases, and 12 bases lay between the germline ends. CDR1 and CDR2 from the germline V gene are MGHRA and YSYEKL.

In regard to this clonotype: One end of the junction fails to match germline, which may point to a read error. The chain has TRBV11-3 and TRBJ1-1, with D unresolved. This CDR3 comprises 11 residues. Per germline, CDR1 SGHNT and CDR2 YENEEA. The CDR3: CASGLGNEAFF. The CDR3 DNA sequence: TGTGCCAGCGGCTTAGGGAATGAAGCTTTCTTT.

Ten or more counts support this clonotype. Here the CDR3 DNA reads TGTGCCAGCAGCTTAGGGGCAAAGAACACTGAAGCTTTCTTT. It yields the protein CASSLGAKNTEAFF. This rearrangement joins TRBV7-9 to TRBJ1-1, with D hard to call. The CDR3 spans 14 residues. Germline CDR1 reads SEHNR; CDR2 reads FQNEAQ (reference sequence). V was pared by 1 base and J by 1 base, with 7 bases between.